Below, one T cell receptor beta chain is given with its context. The data were taken from a study of identical twins. The germline V and J ends were trimmed by 3 bases and 2 bases, with 12 bases remaining between them. The CDR3 runs to 15 residues. TCRdb re-called the 5' RACE reads through MiXCR, storing one row per CDR3 protein. Among hundreds of thousands of distinct CDR3 sequences listed, approximately 13% were seen once. This same sample was also part of a study on yellow fever vaccine responses in identical twins.

V is TRBV12-3 or TRBV12-4 and J is TRBJ2-3, with a tentative D call TRBD2 (6 bases). The sequencing sample was made of CD8+ T cells sorted from blood. The clonotype comes from a woman under 30 in good health. CDR3 residues: CASSFGRGYTDTQYF. Here the CDR3 DNA reads TGTGCCAGCAGTTTCGGGCGGGGCTACACAGATACGCAGTATTTT.